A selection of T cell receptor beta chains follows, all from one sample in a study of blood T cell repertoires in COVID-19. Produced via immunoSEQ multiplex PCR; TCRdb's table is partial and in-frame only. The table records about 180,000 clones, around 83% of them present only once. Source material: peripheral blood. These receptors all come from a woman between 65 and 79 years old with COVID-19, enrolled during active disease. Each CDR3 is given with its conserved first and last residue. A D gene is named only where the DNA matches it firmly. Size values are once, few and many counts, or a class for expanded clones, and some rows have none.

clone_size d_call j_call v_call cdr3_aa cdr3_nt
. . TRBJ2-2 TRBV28 CASSAAARGELFF TGTGCCAGCAGTGCGGCTGCGCGCGGGGAGCTGTTTTTT
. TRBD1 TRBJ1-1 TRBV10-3 CAIRGDSGMTEAFF TGTGCCATCAGGGGGGACAGCGGCATGACTGAAGCTTTCTTT
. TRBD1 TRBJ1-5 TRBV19 CASKQTGNSGNQPQHF TGTGCCAGCAAGCAGACAGGGAATTCGGGCAATCAGCCCCAGCATTTT
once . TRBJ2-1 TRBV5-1 CASSPGASSRWQFF TGCGCCAGCAGCCCGGGAGCATCCTCGAGGTGGCAGTTCTTC
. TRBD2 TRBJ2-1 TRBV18 CASSPGTSGANNEQFF TGTGCCAGCTCACCGGGGACTAGCGGGGCTAACAATGAGCAGTTCTTC
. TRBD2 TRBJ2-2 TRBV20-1 CSASWAGGSGELFF TGCAGTGCTAGTTGGGCGGGAGGATCCGGGGAGCTGTTTTTT
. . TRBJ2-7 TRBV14 CASSHREKAEQYF TGTGCCAGCAGCCACCGCGAGAAAGCCGAGCAGTACTTC
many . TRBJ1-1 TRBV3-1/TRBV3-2 CASRLTGNTEAFF TGTGCCAGCAGGCTTACAGGGAACACTGAAGCTTTCTTT
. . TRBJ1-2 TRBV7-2 CASSLRSPGYGYTF TGTGCCAGCAGCTTAAGATCACCCGGCTATGGCTACACCTTC
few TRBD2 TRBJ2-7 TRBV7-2 CASSLGPAGASGSYEQYF TGTGCCAGCAGCTTAGGACCTGCTGGGGCTAGCGGGAGCTACGAGCAGTACTTC
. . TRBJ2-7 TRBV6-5 CASSNGQNYEQYF TGTGCCAGCAGTAACGGACAGAACTACGAGCAGTACTTC
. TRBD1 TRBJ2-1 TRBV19 CASSINQGEGGEFF TGTGCCAGTAGTATCAATCAGGGGGAAGGGGGCGAGTTCTTC
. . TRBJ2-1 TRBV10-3 CAISESTLNEQFF TGTGCCATCAGTGAGTCGACTCTCAATGAGCAGTTCTTC
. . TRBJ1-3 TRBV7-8 CASSYLLGGTGNTIYF TGTGCCAGCAGCTACCTTTTGGGAGGGACTGGAAACACCATATATTTT
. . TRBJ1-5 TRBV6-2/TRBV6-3 CASSYRQPNSNQPQHF TGTGCCAGCAGTTACAGACAGCCTAATAGCAATCAGCCCCAGCATTTT
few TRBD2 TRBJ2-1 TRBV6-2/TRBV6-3 CASSYTRRGASGNEQFF TGTGCCAGCAGTTATACAAGGCGTGGGGCTAGCGGAAATGAGCAGTTCTTC
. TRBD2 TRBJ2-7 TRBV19 CASSIGAGAGSYEQYF TGTGCCAGTAGTATTGGAGCGGGAGCCGGGTCCTACGAGCAGTACTTC
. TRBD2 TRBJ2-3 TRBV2 CASSETGLAGADTQYF TGTGCCAGCAGTGAAACGGGACTAGCGGGAGCAGATACGCAGTATTTT
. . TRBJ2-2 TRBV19 CASSGQHNTGELFF TGTGCCAGTAGCGGACAGCATAACACCGGGGAGCTGTTTTTT
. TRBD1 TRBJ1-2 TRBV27 CASSFRDRGVYGYTF TGTGCCAGCAGTTTTCGGGACAGGGGTGTTTATGGCTACACCTTC
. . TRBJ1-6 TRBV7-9 CASSPDSNNSPLHF TGTGCCAGCAGCCCGGACAGCAATAATTCACCCCTCCACTTT
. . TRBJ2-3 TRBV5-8 CASSLVATGIYTDTQYF TGTGCCAGCAGCTTGGTCGCCACAGGGATTTACACAGATACGCAGTATTTT
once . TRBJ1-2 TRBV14 CASSRGGPGGYTF TGTGCCAGCAGCCGGGGGGGCCCGGGGGGCTACACCTTC
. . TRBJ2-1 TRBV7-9 CASSLSRGSAGAYNEQFF TGTGCCAGCAGCTTAAGCAGGGGTAGCGCGGGAGCCTACAATGAGCAGTTCTTC
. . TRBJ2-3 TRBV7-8 CASSFGGIRTDTQYF TGTGCCAGCAGCTTTGGGGGGATTCGCACAGATACGCAGTATTTT
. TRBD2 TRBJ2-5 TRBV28 CASASGSQETQYF TGTGCCAGCGCTAGCGGGAGCCAAGAGACCCAGTACTTC
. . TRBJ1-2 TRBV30 CAWSPSGGYTF TGTGCCTGGAGTCCATCGGGTGGCTACACCTTC
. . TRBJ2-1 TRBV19 CASSISHYNEQFF TGTGCCAGTAGTATATCCCATTACAATGAGCAGTTCTTC
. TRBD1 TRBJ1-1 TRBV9 CASSVQMTGPNTEAFF TGTGCCAGCAGCGTACAAATGACAGGGCCGAACACTGAAGCTTTCTTT
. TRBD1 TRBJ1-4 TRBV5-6 CASSSGQGYEKLFF TGTGCCAGCAGCTCTGGACAGGGGTATGAAAAACTGTTTTTT
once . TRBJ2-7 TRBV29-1 CSVGGRVSYEQYF TGCAGCGTTGGGGGCAGGGTCTCCTACGAGCAGTACTTC
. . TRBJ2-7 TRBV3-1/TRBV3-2 CASSQTLSQGGEQYF TGTGCCAGCAGCCAAACCCTGAGTCAGGGGGGCGAGCAGTACTTC
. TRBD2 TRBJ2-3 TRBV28 CAWGGSTDTQYF TGTGCCTGGGGGGGGAGCACAGATACGCAGTATTTT
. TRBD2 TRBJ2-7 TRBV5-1 CASSLPGGVNYEQYF TGCGCCAGCAGCTTACCGGGAGGGGTAAACTACGAGCAGTACTTC
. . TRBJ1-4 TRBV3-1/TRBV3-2 CASSQGIGGTNEKLFF TGTGCCAGCAGCCAAGGGATAGGAGGCACTAATGAAAAACTGTTTTTT
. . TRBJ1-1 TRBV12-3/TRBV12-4 CATTYRTFGAFF TGTGCCACCACTTATCGAACGTTTGGAGCTTTCTTT
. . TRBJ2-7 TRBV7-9 CASSLVYGRTYF TGTGCCAGCAGCTTAGTTTACGGGAGAACGTACTTC
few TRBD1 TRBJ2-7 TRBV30 CAWGYGQEPYEQYF TGTGCCTGGGGCTACGGACAGGAACCGTACGAGCAGTACTTC
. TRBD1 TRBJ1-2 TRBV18 CASSQQQGAGNYGYTF TGTGCCAGCTCACAACAACAGGGGGCCGGTAACTATGGCTACACCTTC
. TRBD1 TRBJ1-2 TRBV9 CASSATGTEYGYTF TGTGCCAGCAGCGCCACCGGGACAGAGTATGGCTACACCTTC
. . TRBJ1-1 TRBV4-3 CASSQAQTGHATAFF TGCGCCAGCAGCCAAGCTCAGACGGGACACGCGACGGCTTTCTTT
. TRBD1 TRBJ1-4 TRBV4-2 CASSPTSDRDEKLFF TGTGCCAGCAGCCCTACTTCAGACAGGGATGAAAAACTGTTTTTT
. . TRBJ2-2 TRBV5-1 CASSHLETVNTGELFF TGCGCCAGCAGCCACCTGGAGACAGTAAACACCGGGGAGCTGTTTTTT
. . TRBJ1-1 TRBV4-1 CASSPRGGEQPNTEAFF TGCGCCAGCAGCCCACGTGGAGGAGAACAGCCGAACACTGAAGCTTTCTTT
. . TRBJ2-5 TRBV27 CASSPRWLAGETQYF TGTGCCAGCAGCCCAAGGTGGCTAGCTGGAGAGACCCAGTACTTC
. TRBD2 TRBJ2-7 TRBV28 CASKSAGGGSYEQYF TGTGCCAGCAAATCCGCGGGAGGGGGCTCCTACGAGCAGTACTTC
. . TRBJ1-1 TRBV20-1 CSAGGFKGRMNTEAFF TGCAGTGCTGGTGGGTTCAAGGGGCGAATGAACACTGAAGCTTTCTTT
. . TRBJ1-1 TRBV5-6 CASSFGKNTEAFF TGTGCCAGCAGCTTTGGCAAGAACACTGAAGCTTTCTTT
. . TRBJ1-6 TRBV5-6 CASSLGGHVVSPLHF TGTGCCAGCAGCTTGGGGGGACACGTTGTTTCACCCCTCCACTTT
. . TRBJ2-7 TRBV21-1 CASSKNRNKYEQYF TGTGCCAGCAGCAAAAACAGGAATAAGTACGAGCAGTACTTC
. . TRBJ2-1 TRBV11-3 CASSLDRSYNEQFF TGTGCCAGCAGCTTAGATCGTTCTTACAATGAGCAGTTCTTC
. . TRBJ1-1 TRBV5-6 CASSRRRANTEAFF TGTGCCAGCAGCCGGAGGAGGGCGAACACTGAAGCTTTCTTT
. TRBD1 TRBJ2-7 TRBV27 CASSLDRGGYEQYF TGTGCCAGCAGTTTAGACAGGGGTGGCTACGAGCAGTACTTC
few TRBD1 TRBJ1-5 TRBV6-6 CASLATGTVNQPQHF TGTGCCAGTCTCGCCACCGGGACAGTCAATCAGCCCCAGCATTTT
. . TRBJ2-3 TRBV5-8 CASSLASTSGSTDTQYF TGTGCCAGCAGCTTGGCTTCAACATCGGGAAGCACAGATACGCAGTATTTT
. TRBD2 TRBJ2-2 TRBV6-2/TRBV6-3 CASSYGSSGPPGELFF TGTGCCAGCAGTTACGGGTCTAGCGGCCCCCCCGGGGAGCTGTTTTTT
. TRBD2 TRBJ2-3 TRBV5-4 CASSRSGSPSTDTQYF TGTGCCAGCAGCCGTAGCGGGAGCCCAAGCACAGATACGCAGTATTTT
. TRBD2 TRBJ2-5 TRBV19 CASSTRTSGMRETQYF TGTGCCAGTAGTACCCGGACTAGCGGAATGCGGGAGACCCAGTACTTC
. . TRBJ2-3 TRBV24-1 CATSDPRRATDTQYF TGTGCCACCAGTGATCCCCGGAGGGCTACAGATACGCAGTATTTT